The clone carrying this T cell receptor (beta chain) was counted at least ten times. Its antigen is still unknown. Scientists made TCR beta libraries using quantitative 5'-RACE with molecular barcodes. Via MiXCR, TCRdb re-called the 5' RACE reads, giving one row per CDR3 protein. The sample has roughly 490,000 distinct CDR3 sequences; less than 6% are singletons. This record belongs to a study of CD8 T cells in ankylosing spondylitis. Study outcomes and limitations: Reportedly, disease-linked clones are significantly enriched in ankylosing spondylitis patients' matched synovial fluid. As for the disease-linked clones, they showed a CD8+ phenotype and occurred at relatively low frequencies in peripheral blood. A TCR beta motif of under 10 highly homologous variants seemed to mark ankylosing spondylitis blood. Some of the motif variants had earlier been found in reactive arthritis patients' fluid and blood.

There are 14 residues in the CDR3. V was clipped by 6 bases and J by 4 bases, with 15 bases between them. Germline-derived CDR1 and CDR2 are SQVTM and ANQGSEA. The sequence came from a male donor with ankylosing spondylitis. The specimen was blood, either unsorted or a sorted T cell fraction (not recorded which). This chain uses TRBV29-1 with TRBJ2-2; the D is unclear. CDR3 region: CSVGRALGTGELFF. CDR3 nucleotide sequence: TGCAGCGTCGGTCGGGCCCTGGGCACCGGGGAGCTGTTTTTT.